These 22 T cell receptor beta chains originate from one sample sequenced in a study of T cell responses to AZD1222 COVID-19 vaccine. The assay was immunoSEQ multiplex PCR, and TCRdb's table has in-frame clones only and misses some. Of 150,000 to 250,000 clones in the sample, roughly 92% are singletons; the top ten hold 0.95% to 1.1%. The sequencing here drew on peripheral blood, taken 28 days after the second AZD1222 dose. Every receptor here comes from an adult who received the AZD1222 COVID-19 vaccine.

The chain joins TRBV12-3 or TRBV12-4 to TRBJ1-1; D is uncertain. Between the trimmed V and J ends, which lost 6 bases and 1 base, there was a span of 9 bases. The length of the CDR3 is 13 residues. The CDR3 sequence is CASSWQWNTEAFF. The DNA of the CDR3 is TGTGCCAGCAGCTGGCAGTGGAACACTGAAGCTTTCTTT.

The genes are TRBV6-5 and TRBJ2-5; D unresolved. This CDR3 spans 12 amino acids. Germline V CDR1 and CDR2: MNHEY, SVGAGI. The V and J ends lost 8 bases and 3 bases respectively, with 10 bases between them. The CDR3 reads CASPDTKETQYF. The CDR3 bases are TGTGCCAGCCCAGACACAAAAGAGACCCAGTACTTC.

This chain uses TRBV5-1 with TRBJ1-1; a weak D match, TRBD1 (5 bases). V lost 2 bases and J 1 base, leaving 12 bases between the germline ends. The CDR3 totals 15 residues. Germline assignment: CDR1 SGHRS and CDR2 YFSETQ. The CDR3 protein is CASSFVGRGNTEAFF. The CDR3 DNA sequence: TGCGCCAGCAGCTTTGTGGGGAGGGGGAACACTGAAGCTTTCTTT. Filled out from reference TRBV5-1 and TRBJ1-1, the complete variable domain reads KAGVTQTPRYLIKTRGQQVTLSCSPISGHRSVSWYQQTPGQGLQFLFEYFSETQRNKGNFPGRFSGRQFSNSRSEMNVSTLELGDSALYLCASSFVGRGNTEAFFGQGTRLTVV.

The V and J genes are TRBV6-6 and TRBJ1-2; D gene ambiguous. Between the trimmed V and J ends, which lost 6 bases and 7 bases, there was a span of 12 bases. Germline V gives CDR1 MNHNY, CDR2 SVGAGI (reference sequence). This CDR3 contains 12 residues. In DNA, the CDR3 is TGTGCCAGCAGCCTTGAAGGGAGTGGCTACACCTTC. Encoded protein: CASSLEGSGYTF.

The rearrangement uses TRBV28 and TRBJ1-2, with 12 nucleotides matching TRBD1. Per germline, CDR1 MDHEN and CDR2 SYDVKM. V dropped 10 bases and J dropped 6; count of bases not matched to a gene: 15. This CDR3 spans 16 amino acids. The CDR3 nucleotides are TGTGCCATCGGGACAGGGGGCCCTCTTGCTCAACATGGCTACACCTTC. Translation gives CAIGTGGPLAQHGYTF.

In this sample, this clone turned up once. The chain carries TRBV2 and TRBJ1-5; no clear D gene. From germline, CDR1 is SNHLY and CDR2 FYNNEI. There are 14 residues in the CDR3. Trimming took off 3 bases at V and 6 bases at J, with 12 bases between the two ends. For the CDR3, the DNA is TGTGCCAGCAGTGAGGTGGGCCTGACTCAGCCCCAGCATTTT. As protein: CASSEVGLTQPQHF.

This chain connects TRBV27 to TRBJ1-6; D not resolved. CDR3 length: 13 residues. Trimming shortened V by 6 bases and J by 8 bases, and 11 bases separated the two germline ends. Germline V gene lookup returns CDR1 MNHEY and CDR2 SMNVEV (reference sequence). The CDR3 loop is CASRVSRHSPLHF. CDR3 sequence (DNA): TGTGCCAGCAGGGTATCGCGACATTCACCCCTCCACTTT.

The chain is built from TRBV28 and TRBJ2-7; D gene ambiguous. The CDR3 contains 13 residues. The V end was cut by 6 bases, the J end by 1 base, with 10 bases between. From germline, CDR1 is MDHEN and CDR2 SYDVKM. The CDR3 nucleotides read TGTGCCAGCAGAAACAGTGGATCCTACGAGCAGTACTTC. Its protein product is CASRNSGSYEQYF.

The chain uses TRBV24-1 and TRBJ2-3; D tentatively fits TRBD1 or TRBD2 (5 bases each). The CDR3 consists of 13 residues. Germline V gene data show CDR1 as KGHDR and CDR2 as SFDVKD. V lost 7 bases to trimming and J lost 2 bases, with 9 bases between them. CDR3 nucleotide sequence: TGTGCCACCAGGAGGGACCTCACAGATACGCAGTATTTT. It is translated as CATRRDLTDTQYF.

A single count supports this clone. The CDR3 is CASSATSTGVWQYF. CDR3 DNA: TGTGCCAGCAGCGCGACTTCTACAGGGGTTTGGCAGTACTTC. The J gene is TRBJ2-7, the V gene TRBV9; 7 nucleotides line up with TRBD1. The CDR3 runs to 14 residues. CDR1 and CDR2 (germline): SGDLS, YYNGEE. J lost 9 bases, V lost 3 bases, and 12 bases had no gene match.

This CDR3 reads CASSPQSGASYEQYF. CDR3 sequence (DNA): TGTGCCAGCTCACCACAGTCGGGGGCCTCCTACGAGCAGTACTTC. The rearrangement links TRBV18 to TRBJ2-7; D is perhaps TRBD1 or TRBD2 (6 bases each). Deletions cut 1 base from V and 0 bases from J, with 10 bases between. The CDR3 loop spans 15 amino acids. Germline V lookup: CDR1 KGHSH, CDR2 LQKENI.

Of note for this clone: Other nucleotide sequences in the sample specify the same CDR3. This chain joins TRBV19 and TRBJ1-2, with TRBD1 matching over 7 bases. The CDR3 sequence is 13 residues long. The trim removed 3 bases at V and 4 bases at J, leaving 2 bases unmatched. Germline CDR1 LNHDA, CDR2 SQIVND (reference sequence). CDR3 sequence reads: CASSIDRAYGYTF. Here the CDR3 DNA reads TGTGCCAGTAGTATCGACAGGGCCTATGGCTACACCTTC.

This rearrangement joins TRBV11-1 to TRBJ1-1, with a tentative D call TRBD1 (5 bases). CDR1 is SGHAT, CDR2 FQDESV, per germline (reference sequence). V lost 4 bases and J lost 0, with 15 bases in between. The CDR3 sequence is 16 residues long. The CDR3 sequence is CASSSTGTSMNTEAFF. DNA for the CDR3: TGTGCCAGCAGCTCCACCGGGACGTCCATGAACACTGAAGCTTTCTTT. The full variable domain, with the rest looked up from reference TRBV11-1 and TRBJ1-1, is EAEVAQSPRYKITEKSQAVAFWCDPISGHATLYWYRQILGQGPELLVQFQDESVVDDSQLPKDRFSAERLKGVDSTLKIQPAELGDSAMYLCASSSTGTSMNTEAFFGQGTRLTVV.

This chain connects TRBV7-3 to TRBJ1-2; D remains ambiguous. The CDR3 totals 15 residues. Germline assignment: CDR1 SGHTA and CDR2 FQGTGA. Trimming removed 5 bases from V and 8 bases from J, with 21 bases in between. CDR3 region: CASSQGGPGDIGYTF. The DNA for the CDR3 is TGTGCCAGCAGCCAAGGCGGCCCTGGGGATATCGGCTACACCTTC.

The chain combines TRBV6-4 with TRBJ1-2; D gene ambiguous. The CDR3 consists of 11 residues. CDR1 MRHNA and CDR2 SNTAGT come from the germline V gene. The ends were cut back, 5 bases at V and 6 bases at J, with 7 bases in the middle. The CDR3 spells CASSRYHGYTF. CDR3 DNA sequence: TGTGCCAGCAGTCGATACCATGGCTACACCTTC.

The genes are TRBV6-2 or TRBV6-3 and TRBJ1-3; maybe TRBD1 (5 bases). V was shortened by 4 bases and J by 5 bases, with 18 bases between the two germline ends. The CDR3 spans 16 residues. Germline values: CDR1 MNHEY, CDR2 SVGEGT. The CDR3 is CASSSRGRAQRNTIYF. The CDR3 bases are TGTGCCAGCAGTTCTCGGGGCAGGGCGCAAAGAAACACCATATATTTT.

This clone was picked up one time. The CDR3 DNA reads TGTGCCAGCAGCCAAGTTTTTAGGAGGATGAACACTGAAGCTTTCTTT. Translated: CASSQVFRRMNTEAFF. This sequence joins TRBV3-1 (or the pseudogene TRBV3-2) and TRBJ1-1; no clear D gene. The CDR3 spans 16 residues. Deletions cut 1 base from V and 0 bases from J, with 12 bases between. CDR1 is LGHDT, CDR2 YNNKEL, per germline (reference sequence).

V usage is TRBV10-1 and J usage is TRBJ2-2; TRBD1 matches 10 bases. Per germline, CDR1 WNHNN and CDR2 SYGVQD (reference sequence). J lost 4 bases, V lost 8 bases, and 4 bases had no gene match. The CDR3 has 14 residues. In DNA, the CDR3 is TGCGCCAGCGGGACAGGGGACTCCACCGGGGAGCTGTTTTTT. It yields the protein CASGTGDSTGELFF.

The J gene is TRBJ1-1, the V gene TRBV6-2 or TRBV6-3; D uncertain. Deletions cut 2 bases from V and 1 base from J, with 11 bases between. Germline V CDR1 and CDR2: MNHEY, SVGEGT. This CDR3 spans 15 amino acids. This chain's CDR3 is CASSYGLNGNTEAFF. The DNA of the CDR3 is TGTGCCAGCAGTTACGGGTTAAACGGGAACACTGAAGCTTTCTTT.

The chain links TRBV9 to TRBJ1-2; D gene ambiguous. The V gene's germline CDR1 is SGDLS and CDR2 YYNGEE. The V and J ends lost 3 bases and 0 bases respectively, with 18 bases between them. This CDR3 has 17 residues. This CDR3 reads CASSGEPRRPTNYGYTF. The CDR3 DNA reads TGTGCCAGCAGCGGAGAACCCCGACGCCCAACTAACTATGGCTACACCTTC. Together with reference TRBV9 and TRBJ1-2, the CDR3 gives the full variable domain: DSGVTQTPKHLITATGQRVTLRCSPRSGDLSVYWYQQSLDQGLQFLIQYYNGEERAKGNILERFSAQQFPDLHSELNLSSLELGDSALYFCASSGEPRRPTNYGYTFGSGTRLTVV.

The rearrangement uses TRBV18 and TRBJ1-1; no clear D. The CDR3 covers 11 residues. Deletions cut 6 bases from V and 6 bases from J, with 8 bases between. The germline V gene has CDR1 KGHSH and CDR2 LQKENI. In nucleotides, the CDR3 is TGTGCCAGCTCTGCAACGGCTGAAGCTTTCTTT. Its translation is CASSATAEAFF.

This clone was recorded a few times. The rearrangement joins TRBV6-2 or TRBV6-3 to TRBJ2-7; no definite D call. The V end was cut by 6 bases, the J end by 3 bases, with 12 bases between. This CDR3 is built from 13 residues. The V gene's germline CDR1 is MNHEY and CDR2 SVGEGT. This CDR3 reads CASSKTFHYEQYF. Here the CDR3 DNA reads TGTGCCAGCAGCAAAACTTTCCACTACGAGCAGTACTTC.